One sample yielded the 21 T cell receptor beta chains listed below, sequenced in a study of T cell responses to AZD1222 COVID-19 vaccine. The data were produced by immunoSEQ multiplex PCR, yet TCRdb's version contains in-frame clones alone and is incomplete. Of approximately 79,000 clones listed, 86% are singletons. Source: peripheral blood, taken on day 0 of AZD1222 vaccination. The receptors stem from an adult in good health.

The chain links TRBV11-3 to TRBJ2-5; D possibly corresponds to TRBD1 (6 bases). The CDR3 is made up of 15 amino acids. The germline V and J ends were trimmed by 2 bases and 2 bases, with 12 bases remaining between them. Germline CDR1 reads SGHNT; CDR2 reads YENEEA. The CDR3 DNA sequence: TGTGCCAGCAGCTTATCGGGGACAACTCAAGAGACCCAGTACTTC. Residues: CASSLSGTTQETQYF. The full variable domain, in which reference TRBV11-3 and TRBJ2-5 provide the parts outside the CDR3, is EAGVVQSPRYKIIEKKQPVAFWCNPISGHNTLYWYLQNLGQGPELLIRYENEEAVDDSQLPKDRFSAERLKGVDSTLKIQPAELGDSAVYLCASSLSGTTQETQYFGPGTRLLVL.

The CDR3 is CASSDALLRTGGANSPLHF. The CDR3 nucleotides read TGTGCCAGCAGTGATGCCCTTTTAAGGACAGGGGGCGCGAATTCACCCCTCCACTTT. The chain uses TRBV6-1 and TRBJ1-6; 11 bases are shared with TRBD1. The junction had 14 bases not matched to a gene; V was cut back by 3 bases and J by 7 bases. This CDR3 spans 19 amino acids. Germline loops: CDR1 MNHNS, CDR2 SASEGT.

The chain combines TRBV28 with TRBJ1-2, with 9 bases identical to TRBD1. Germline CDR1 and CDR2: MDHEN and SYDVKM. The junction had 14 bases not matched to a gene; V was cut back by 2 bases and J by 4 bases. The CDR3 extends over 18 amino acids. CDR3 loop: CASSLRGTGRVGSYGYTF. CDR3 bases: TGTGCCAGCAGTTTAAGGGGGACAGGGAGGGTAGGTTCCTATGGCTACACCTTC.

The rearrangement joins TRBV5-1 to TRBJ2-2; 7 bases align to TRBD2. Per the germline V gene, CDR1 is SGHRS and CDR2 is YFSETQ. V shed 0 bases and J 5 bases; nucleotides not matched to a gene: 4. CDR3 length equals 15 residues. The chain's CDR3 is CASSLEAGATGELFF. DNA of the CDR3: TGCGCCAGCAGCTTGGAGGCGGGAGCGACCGGGGAGCTGTTTTTT. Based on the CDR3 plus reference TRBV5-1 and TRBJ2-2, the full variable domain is KAGVTQTPRYLIKTRGQQVTLSCSPISGHRSVSWYQQTPGQGLQFLFEYFSETQRNKGNFPGRFSGRQFSNSRSEMNVSTLELGDSALYLCASSLEAGATGELFFGEGSRLTVL.

The DNA of the CDR3 is TGTGCCAGCACCCCCGACAGGCAGATTAACACTGAAGCTTTCTTT. Translating gives CASTPDRQINTEAFF. The chain recombines TRBV6-5 with TRBJ1-1, with D possibly TRBD1 on 6 matching bases. The CDR3 extends over 15 amino acids. V was trimmed by 7 bases and J by 2 bases, leaving 17 bases between them. The V gene's germline CDR1 is MNHEY and CDR2 SVGAGI.

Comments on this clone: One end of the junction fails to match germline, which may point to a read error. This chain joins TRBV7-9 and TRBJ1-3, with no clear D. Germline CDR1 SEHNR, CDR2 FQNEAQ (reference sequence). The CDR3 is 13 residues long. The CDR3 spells CASSLDFGNSIYF. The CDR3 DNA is TGTGCCAGCAGCTTAGATTTTGGAAACTCCATATATTTT.

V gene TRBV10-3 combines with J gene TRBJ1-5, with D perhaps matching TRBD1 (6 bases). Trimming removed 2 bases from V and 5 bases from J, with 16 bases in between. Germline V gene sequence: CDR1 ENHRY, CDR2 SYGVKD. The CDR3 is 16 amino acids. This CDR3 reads CAISEKLTGLDQPQHF. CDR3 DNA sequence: TGTGCCATCAGTGAGAAACTTACAGGGCTTGATCAGCCCCAGCATTTT.

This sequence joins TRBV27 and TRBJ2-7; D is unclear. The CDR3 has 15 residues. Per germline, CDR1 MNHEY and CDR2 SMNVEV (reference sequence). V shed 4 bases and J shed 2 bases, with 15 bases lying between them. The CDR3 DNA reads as TGTGCCAGCAGTTCCGGCCCAAGGGCCACCTACGAGCAGTACTTC. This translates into CASSSGPRATYEQYF.

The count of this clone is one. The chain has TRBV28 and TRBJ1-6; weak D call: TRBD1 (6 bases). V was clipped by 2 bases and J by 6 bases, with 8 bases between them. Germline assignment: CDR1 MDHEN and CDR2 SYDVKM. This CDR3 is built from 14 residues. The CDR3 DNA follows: TGTGCCAGCAGTTTACAGGGGAGTAATTCACCCCTCCACTTT. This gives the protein CASSLQGSNSPLHF. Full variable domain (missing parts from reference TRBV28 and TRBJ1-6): DVKVTQSSRYLVKRTGEKVFLECVQDMDHENMFWYRQDPGLGLRLIYFSYDVKMKEKGDIPEGYSVSREKKERFSLILESASTNQTSMYLCASSLQGSNSPLHFGNGTRLTVT.

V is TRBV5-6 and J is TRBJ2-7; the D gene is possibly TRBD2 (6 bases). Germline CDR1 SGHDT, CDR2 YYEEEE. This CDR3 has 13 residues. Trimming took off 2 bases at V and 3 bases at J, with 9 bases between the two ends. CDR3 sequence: CASSFPGDYEQYF. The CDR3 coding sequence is TGTGCCAGCAGCTTCCCGGGAGACTACGAGCAGTACTTC. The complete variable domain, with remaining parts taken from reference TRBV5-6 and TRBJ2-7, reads DAGVTQSPTHLIKTRGQQVTLRCSPKSGHDTVSWYQQALGQGPQFIFQYYEEEERQRGNFPDRFSGHQFPNYSSELNVNALLLGDSALYLCASSFPGDYEQYFGPGTRLTVT.

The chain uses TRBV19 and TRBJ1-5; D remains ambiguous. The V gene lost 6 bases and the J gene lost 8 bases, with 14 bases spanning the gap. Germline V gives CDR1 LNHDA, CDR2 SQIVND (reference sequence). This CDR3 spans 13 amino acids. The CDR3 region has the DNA TGTGCCAGTAGAAACGTCGGGTACGAGCCCCAGCATTTT. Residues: CASRNVGYEPQHF.

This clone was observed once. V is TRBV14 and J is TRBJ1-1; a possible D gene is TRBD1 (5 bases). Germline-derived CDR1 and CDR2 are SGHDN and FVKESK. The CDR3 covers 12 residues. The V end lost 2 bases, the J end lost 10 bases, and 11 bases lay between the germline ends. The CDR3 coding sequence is TGTGCCAGCAGCCAACCGGGACTTGTAGCTTTCTTT. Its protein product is CASSQPGLVAFF.

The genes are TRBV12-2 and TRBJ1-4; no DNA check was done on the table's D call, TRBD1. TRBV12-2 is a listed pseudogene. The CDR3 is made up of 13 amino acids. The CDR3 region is CASRLPGTGKLFF. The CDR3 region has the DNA TGTGCAAGTCGCCTTCCGGGCACAGGAAAACTGTTTTTT.

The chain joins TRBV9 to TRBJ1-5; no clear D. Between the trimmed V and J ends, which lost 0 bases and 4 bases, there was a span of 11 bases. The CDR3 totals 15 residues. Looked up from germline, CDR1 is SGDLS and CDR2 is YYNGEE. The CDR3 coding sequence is TGTGCCAGCAGCGTAGATGGGGATTGGAATCAGCCCCAGCATTTT. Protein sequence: CASSVDGDWNQPQHF.

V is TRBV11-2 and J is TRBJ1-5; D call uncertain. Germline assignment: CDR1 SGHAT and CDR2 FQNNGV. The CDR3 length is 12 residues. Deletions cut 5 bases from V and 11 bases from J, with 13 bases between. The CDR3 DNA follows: TGTGCCAGCAGCCCCCCCCTGAGGGCCCAGCATTTT. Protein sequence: CASSPPLRAQHF.

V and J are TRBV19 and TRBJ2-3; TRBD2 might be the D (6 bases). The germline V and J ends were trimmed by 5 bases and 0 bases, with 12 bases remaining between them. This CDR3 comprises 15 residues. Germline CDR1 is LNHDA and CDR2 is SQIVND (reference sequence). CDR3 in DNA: TGTGCCAGTAGTCCCGGACTATCTAGCACAGATACGCAGTATTTT. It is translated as CASSPGLSSTDTQYF.

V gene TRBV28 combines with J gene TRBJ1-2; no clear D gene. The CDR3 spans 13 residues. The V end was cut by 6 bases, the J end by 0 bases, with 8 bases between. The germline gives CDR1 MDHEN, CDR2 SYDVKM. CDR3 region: CASRGQANYGYTF. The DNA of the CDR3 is TGTGCCAGCAGGGGTCAGGCTAACTATGGCTACACCTTC.

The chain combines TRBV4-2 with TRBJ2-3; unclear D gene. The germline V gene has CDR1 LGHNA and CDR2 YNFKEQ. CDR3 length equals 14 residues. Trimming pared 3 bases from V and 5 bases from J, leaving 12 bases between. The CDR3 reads CASSHGRSIDTQYF. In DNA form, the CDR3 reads TGTGCCAGCAGCCATGGGCGGTCGATAGATACGCAGTATTTT.

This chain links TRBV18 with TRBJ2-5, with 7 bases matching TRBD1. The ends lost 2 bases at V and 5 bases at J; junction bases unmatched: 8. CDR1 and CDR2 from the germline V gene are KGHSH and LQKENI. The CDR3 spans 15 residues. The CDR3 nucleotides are TGTGCCAGCTCACCAGAAAGACAGGGAAGGGAGACCCAGTACTTC. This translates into CASSPERQGRETQYF.

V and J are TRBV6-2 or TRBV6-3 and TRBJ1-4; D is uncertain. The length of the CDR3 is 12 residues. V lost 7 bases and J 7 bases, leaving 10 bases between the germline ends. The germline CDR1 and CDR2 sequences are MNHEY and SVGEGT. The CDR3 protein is CASNPRGEKLFF. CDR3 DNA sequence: TGTGCCAGCAACCCCCGTGGTGAAAAACTGTTTTTT.

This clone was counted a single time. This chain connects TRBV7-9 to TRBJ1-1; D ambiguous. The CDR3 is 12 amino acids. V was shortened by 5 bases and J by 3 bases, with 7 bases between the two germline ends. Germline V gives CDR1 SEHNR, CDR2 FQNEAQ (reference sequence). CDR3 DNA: TGTGCCAGCAGCCCAAAATACACTGAAGCTTTCTTT. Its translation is CASSPKYTEAFF.